This T cell receptor (beta chain) originates from a study of blood T cell repertoires in COVID-19. Looking at the study overall: PBMCs, B-cell-depleted T cells, or T cells were the source of the cDNA or gDNA that made up the material.

This table comes from immunoSEQ multiplex PCR, and its TCRdb copy is limited to in-frame clones, with some not included. The table lists about 300,000 clones, 70% to 90% of them singletons. The CDR3 loop spans 10 amino acids. V lost 10 bases and J 0 bases, leaving 2 bases between the germline ends. Germline CDR1 reads SNHLY; CDR2 reads FYNNEI. The sequence came from a man between 65 and 85 years old with acute or convalescent COVID-19. This chain joins TRBV2 and TRBJ2-3; D gene uncertain. Sequencing was done on a sample of peripheral blood. CDR3 amino acids: CATSTDTQYF. CDR3 nucleotide sequence: TGTGCCACAAGCACAGATACGCAGTATTTT.